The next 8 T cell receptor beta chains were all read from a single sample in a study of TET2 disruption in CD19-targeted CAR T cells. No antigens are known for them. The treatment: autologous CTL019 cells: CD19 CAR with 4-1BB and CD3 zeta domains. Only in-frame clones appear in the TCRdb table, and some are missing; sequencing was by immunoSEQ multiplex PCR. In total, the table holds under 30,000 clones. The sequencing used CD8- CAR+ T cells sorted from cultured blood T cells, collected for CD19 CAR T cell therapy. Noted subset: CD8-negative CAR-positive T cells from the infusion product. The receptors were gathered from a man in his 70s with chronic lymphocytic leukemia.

CDR3 DNA (partial): TGCAGTGCTAGACCCAACCGGGACAGGGTACAAGAGACC. Translation: CSARPNRDRVQET. The entire CDR3 is CSARPNRDRVQETQYF. J is TRBJ2-5 and V is TRBV20-1; the match to TRBD1 covers 9 bases. The read comes to an end 3 residues before the CDR3 does, leaving the germline J gene to fill in the end. The CDR3 totals 16 residues. V shed 2 bases, J shed 2 bases, and the junction held 9 bases outside the gene matches. CDR1 and CDR2 from the germline V gene are DFQATT and SNEGSKA (reference sequence).

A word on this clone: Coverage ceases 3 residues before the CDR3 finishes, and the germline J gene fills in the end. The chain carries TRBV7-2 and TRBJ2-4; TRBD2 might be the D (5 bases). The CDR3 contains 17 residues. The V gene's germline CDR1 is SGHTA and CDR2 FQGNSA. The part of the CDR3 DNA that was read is TGTGCAAGTCGCTTAGCGTCTCTGGTCAGGCTTGGGCAGCCT. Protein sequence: CASRLASLVRLGQP. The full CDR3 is CASRLASLVRLGQPQYF.

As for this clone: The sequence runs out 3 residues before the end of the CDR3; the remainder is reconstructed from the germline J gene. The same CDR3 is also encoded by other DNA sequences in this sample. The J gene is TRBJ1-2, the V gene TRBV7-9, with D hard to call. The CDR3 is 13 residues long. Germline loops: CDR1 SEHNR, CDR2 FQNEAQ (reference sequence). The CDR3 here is CASSPRGPDTYTF. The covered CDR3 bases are TGTGCCAGCAGCCCCCGGGGTCCAGATACC.

The part of the CDR3 DNA that was read is TGTGCCAGTAGTAAAGCCGAGAGTTTGGCAGATACG. This codes for CASSKAESLADT. The full CDR3 sequence reads CASSKAESLADTQYF. This chain links TRBV19 with TRBJ2-3, with D unresolved. The read ends 3 residues shy of where the CDR3 ends; the end is completed using the germline J gene. The V and J ends lost 4 bases and 4 bases respectively, with 15 bases between them. CDR3 size: 15 residues. Germline V lookup: CDR1 LNHDA, CDR2 SQIVND (reference sequence).

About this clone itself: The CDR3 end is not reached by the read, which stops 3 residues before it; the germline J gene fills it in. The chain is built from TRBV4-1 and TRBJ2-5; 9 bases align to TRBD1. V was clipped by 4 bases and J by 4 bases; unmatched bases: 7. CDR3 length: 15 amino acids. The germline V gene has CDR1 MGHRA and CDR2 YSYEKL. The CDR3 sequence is CASSRGTGTGETQYF. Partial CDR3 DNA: TGCGCCAGCAGCCGCGGGACAGGGACGGGAGAGACC.

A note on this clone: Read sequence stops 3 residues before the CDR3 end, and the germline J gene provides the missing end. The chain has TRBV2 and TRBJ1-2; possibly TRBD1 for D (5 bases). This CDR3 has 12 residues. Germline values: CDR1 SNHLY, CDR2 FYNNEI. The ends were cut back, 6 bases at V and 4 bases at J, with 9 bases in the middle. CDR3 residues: CASRQGGYGYTF. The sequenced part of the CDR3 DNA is TGTGCCAGCAGGCAGGGAGGCTATGGC.

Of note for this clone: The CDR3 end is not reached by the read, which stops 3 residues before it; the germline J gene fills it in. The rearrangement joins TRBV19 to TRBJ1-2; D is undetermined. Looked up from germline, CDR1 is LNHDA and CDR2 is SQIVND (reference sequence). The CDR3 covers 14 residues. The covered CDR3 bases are TGTGCCAGTAGTATAGATACGAGCTCCGGGGAC. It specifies CASSIDTSSGD. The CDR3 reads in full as CASSIDTSSGDYTF.

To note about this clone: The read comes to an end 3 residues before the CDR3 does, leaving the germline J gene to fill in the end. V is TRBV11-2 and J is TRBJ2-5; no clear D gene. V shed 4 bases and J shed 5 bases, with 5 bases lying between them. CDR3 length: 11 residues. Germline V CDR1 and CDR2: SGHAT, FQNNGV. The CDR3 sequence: CASSYGETQYF. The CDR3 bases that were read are TGTGCCAGCAGCTACGGGGAGACC. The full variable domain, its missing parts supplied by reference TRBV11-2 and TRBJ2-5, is EAGVAQSPRYKIIEKRQSVAFWCNPISGHATLYWYQQILGQGPKLLIQFQNNGVVDDSQLPKDRFSAERLKGVDSTLKIQPAKLEDSAVYLCASSYGETQYFGPGTRLLVL.